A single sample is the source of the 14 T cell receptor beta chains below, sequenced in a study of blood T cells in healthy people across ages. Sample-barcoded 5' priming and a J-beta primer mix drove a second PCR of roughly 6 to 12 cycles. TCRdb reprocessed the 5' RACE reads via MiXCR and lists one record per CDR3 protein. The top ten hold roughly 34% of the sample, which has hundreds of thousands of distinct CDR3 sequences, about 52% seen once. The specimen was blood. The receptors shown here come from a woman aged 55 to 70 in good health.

CDR3 nucleotides: TGCGCCAGCAGCTTGTCCGGGGGGCACGATACTAAATTAGCCAAAAACATTCAGTACTTC. It codes for CASSLSGGHDTKLAKNIQYF. The rearrangement links TRBV5-1 to TRBJ2-4; tentatively, D is TRBD2 (7 bases). Trimming left V 1 base short and J 0 bases short, with 23 bases between. CDR1 and CDR2 (germline): SGHRS, YFSETQ. This CDR3 comprises 20 residues.

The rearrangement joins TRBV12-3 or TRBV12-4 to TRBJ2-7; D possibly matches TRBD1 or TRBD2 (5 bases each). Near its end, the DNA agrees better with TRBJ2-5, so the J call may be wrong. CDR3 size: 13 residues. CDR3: CASRPPGTETQYF. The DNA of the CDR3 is TGTGCCAGCAGACCTCCCGGGACAGAGACCCAGTACTTC.

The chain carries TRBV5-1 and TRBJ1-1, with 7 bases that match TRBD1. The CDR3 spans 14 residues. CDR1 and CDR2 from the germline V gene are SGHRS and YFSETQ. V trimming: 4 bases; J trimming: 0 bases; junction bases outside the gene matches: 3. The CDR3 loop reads CASSRDSMNTEAFF. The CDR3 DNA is TGCGCCAGCAGCCGGGACAGCATGAACACTGAAGCTTTCTTT.

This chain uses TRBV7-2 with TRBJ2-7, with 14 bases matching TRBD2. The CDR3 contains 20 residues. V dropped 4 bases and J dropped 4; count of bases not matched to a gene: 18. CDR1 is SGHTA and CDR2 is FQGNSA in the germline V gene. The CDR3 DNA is TGTGCCAGCAGCTCGGGACTTACTCCGGGACTAGCGGGAGATTGGTACGAGCAGTACTTC. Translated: CASSSGLTPGLAGDWYEQYF.

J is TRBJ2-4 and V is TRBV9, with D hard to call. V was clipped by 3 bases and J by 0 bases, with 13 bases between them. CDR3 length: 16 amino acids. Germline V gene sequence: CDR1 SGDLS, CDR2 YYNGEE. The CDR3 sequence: CASSGTPDLAKNIQYF. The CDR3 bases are TGTGCCAGCAGCGGGACCCCGGACCTAGCCAAAAACATTCAGTACTTC.

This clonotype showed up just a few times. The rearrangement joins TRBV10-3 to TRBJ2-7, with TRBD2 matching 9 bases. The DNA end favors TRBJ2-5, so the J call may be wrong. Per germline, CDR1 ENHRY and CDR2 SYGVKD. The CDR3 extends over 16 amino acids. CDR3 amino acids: CAIRNSLAGDWETQYF. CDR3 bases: TGTGCCATCAGAAACAGCTTAGCGGGAGATTGGGAGACCCAGTACTTC.

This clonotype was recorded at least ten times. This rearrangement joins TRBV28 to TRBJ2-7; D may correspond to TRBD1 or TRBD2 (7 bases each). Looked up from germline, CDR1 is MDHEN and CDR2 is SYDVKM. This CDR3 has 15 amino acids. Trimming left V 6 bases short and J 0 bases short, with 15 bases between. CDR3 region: CASRRGGGSSYEQYF. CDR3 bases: TGTGCCAGCAGACGAGGGGGCGGGAGCTCCTACGAGCAGTACTTC.

The CDR3 is CASSRGRDSNQPQHF. CDR3 DNA: TGTGCCAGCAGTCGCGGAAGGGATAGCAATCAGCCCCAGCATTTT. This rearrangement joins TRBV25-1 to TRBJ1-5; D call uncertain. The V end lost 5 bases, the J end lost 0 bases, and 11 bases lay between the germline ends. The CDR3 totals 15 residues. Looked up from germline, CDR1 is MGHDK and CDR2 is SYGVNS.

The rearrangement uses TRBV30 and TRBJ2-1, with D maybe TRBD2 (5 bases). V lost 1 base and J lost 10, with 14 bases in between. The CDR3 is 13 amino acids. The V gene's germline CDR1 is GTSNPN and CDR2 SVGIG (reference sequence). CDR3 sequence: CAWSDTRFREQFF. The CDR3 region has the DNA TGTGCCTGGAGTGACACTAGATTTCGCGAGCAGTTCTTC.

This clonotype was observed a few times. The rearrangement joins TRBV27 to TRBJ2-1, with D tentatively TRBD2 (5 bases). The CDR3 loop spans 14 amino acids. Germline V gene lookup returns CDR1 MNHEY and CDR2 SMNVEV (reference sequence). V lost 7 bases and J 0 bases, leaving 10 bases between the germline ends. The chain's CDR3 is CASTERSSYNEQFF. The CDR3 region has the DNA TGTGCCAGCACCGAGCGGAGCTCCTACAATGAGCAGTTCTTC.

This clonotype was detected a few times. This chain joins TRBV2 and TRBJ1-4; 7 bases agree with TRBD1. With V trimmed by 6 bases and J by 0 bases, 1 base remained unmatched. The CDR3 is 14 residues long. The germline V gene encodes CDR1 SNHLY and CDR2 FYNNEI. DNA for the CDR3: TGTGCCAGCAGGGGGACAGCAACTAATGAAAAACTGTTTTTT. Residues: CASRGTATNEKLFF.

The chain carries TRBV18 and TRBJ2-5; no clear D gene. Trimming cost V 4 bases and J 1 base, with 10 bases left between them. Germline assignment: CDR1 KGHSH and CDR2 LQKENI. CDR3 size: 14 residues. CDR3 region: CASSLTARQETQYF. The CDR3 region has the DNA TGTGCCAGCTCACTAACAGCCCGCCAAGAGACCCAGTACTTC. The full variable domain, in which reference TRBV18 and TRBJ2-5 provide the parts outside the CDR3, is NAGVMQNPRHLVRRRGQEARLRCSPMKGHSHVYWYRQLPEEGLKFMVYLQKENIIDESGMPKERFSAEFPKEGPSILRIQQVVRGDSAAYFCASSLTARQETQYFGPGTRLLVL.

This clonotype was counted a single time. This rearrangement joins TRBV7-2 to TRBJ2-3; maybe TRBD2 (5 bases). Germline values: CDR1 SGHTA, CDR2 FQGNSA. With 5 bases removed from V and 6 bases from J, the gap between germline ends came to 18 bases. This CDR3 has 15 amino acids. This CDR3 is CASSPTLAPGDTQYF. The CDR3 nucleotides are TGTGCCAGCAGCCCCACCTTGGCGCCGGGGGATACGCAGTATTTT. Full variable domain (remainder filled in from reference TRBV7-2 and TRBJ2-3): GAGVSQSPSNKVTEKGKDVELRCDPISGHTALYWYRQSLGQGLEFLIYFQGNSAPDKSGLPSDRFSAERTGGSVSTLTIQRTQQEDSAVYLCASSPTLAPGDTQYFGPGTRLTVL.

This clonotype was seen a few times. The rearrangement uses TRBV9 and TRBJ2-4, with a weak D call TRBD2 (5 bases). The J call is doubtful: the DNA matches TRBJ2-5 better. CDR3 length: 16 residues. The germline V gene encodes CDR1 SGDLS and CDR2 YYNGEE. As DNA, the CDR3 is TGTGCCAGCAGCGTAGGTGACCCGTCATCGGGGGAGACCCAGTACTTC. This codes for CASSVGDPSSGETQYF.